This T cell receptor (beta chain) was recorded in a study of T cells of healthy individuals. There are many counts of this clonotype. CDR1 is DFQATT, CDR2 SNEGSKA, per germline (reference sequence). V lost 0 bases and J lost 4, with 5 bases in between. This CDR3 contains 12 residues. TCRdb called the 5' RACE reads again in MiXCR, with one record for every CDR3 protein. The sample includes approximately 58,000 distinct CDR3 sequences, about 14% of them seen just once. This clonotype was obtained from a human donor in good health. The chain combines TRBV20-1 with TRBJ2-3; D gene ambiguous. The CDR3 spells CSARENSDTQYF. CDR3 DNA: TGCAGTGCTAGAGAAAATTCAGATACGCAGTATTTT.